This T cell receptor beta chain was found in a study of Ad26.COV2.S vaccination and SARS-CoV-2 variants. As for treatment: about 20 received Ad26.COV2.S at low or high dose, single or two shots; about five received placebo; per-sample allocation not given. The study sampled participants on day 63 after the first vaccine or placebo injection. Trimming removed 6 bases at V and 5 bases at J, with 11 bases between. CDR3 size: 14 residues. Germline loops: CDR1 SEHNR, CDR2 FQNEAQ (reference sequence). Assay used: immunoSEQ multiplex PCR; TCRdb lists only in-frame clones, some missing. The sample holds about 680,000 clones, roughly 90% seen once. As regards this clone: The antigen remains undetermined.

Overall study findings and caveats: After vaccination, substantial breadth of spike-specific CD8+ and CD4+ responses was reported.

Sequences were derived from peripheral blood, sampled in a trial of Ad26.COV2.S vaccine versus placebo. V and J are TRBV7-9 and TRBJ1-6, with D perhaps TRBD1 (6 bases). The receptor comes from a person aged 18-60 years who received the Ad26.COV2.S COVID-19 vaccine or a placebo. This CDR3 is CASRSQGDNSPLHF. The CDR3 region has the DNA TGTGCCAGCAGGTCACAGGGCGATAATTCACCCCTCCACTTT.